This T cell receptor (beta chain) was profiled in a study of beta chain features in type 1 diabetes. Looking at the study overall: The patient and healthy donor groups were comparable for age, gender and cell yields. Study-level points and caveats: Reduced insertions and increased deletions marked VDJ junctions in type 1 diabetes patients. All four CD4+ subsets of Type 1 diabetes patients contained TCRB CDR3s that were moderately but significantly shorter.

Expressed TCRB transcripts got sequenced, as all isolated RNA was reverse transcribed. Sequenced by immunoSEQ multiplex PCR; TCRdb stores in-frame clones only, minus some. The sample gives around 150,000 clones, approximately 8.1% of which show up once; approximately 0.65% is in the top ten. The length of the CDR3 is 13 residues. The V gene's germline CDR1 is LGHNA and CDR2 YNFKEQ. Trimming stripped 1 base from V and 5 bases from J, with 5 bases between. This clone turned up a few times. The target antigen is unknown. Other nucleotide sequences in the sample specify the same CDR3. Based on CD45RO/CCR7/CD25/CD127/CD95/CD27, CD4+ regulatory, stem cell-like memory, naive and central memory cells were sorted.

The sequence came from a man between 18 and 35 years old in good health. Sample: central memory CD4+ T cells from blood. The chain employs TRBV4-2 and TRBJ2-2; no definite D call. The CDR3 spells CASSQVSTGELFF. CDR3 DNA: TGTGCCAGCAGCCAAGTCTCGACCGGGGAGCTGTTTTTT.